This record covers a single TCR beta chain. The data were taken from a study of blood T cell repertoires in COVID-19. Across the study: Donors in the United States, Italy and Spain gave samples during acute or convalescent COVID-19. In each case, the material was cDNA or gDNA derived from T cells, B-cell-depleted T cells, or PBMCs.

Per the study methods: Amplification from reference gene primers served as the basis for estimated nucleated cell counts. TCRdb keeps only in-frame clones here, not all; method: immunoSEQ multiplex PCR. V and J calls plus clone size are reproduced from that table; the DNA served to infer D and trimming. This table has under 200,000 clones, about 88% appearing once. The TCR originated in a man aged 35-49 years with active or convalescent COVID-19. Sequenced: peripheral blood.

CDR3 in amino acids: CASSQDAYEQYF. The CDR3 region has the DNA TGTGCCAGCAGCCAAGACGCCTACGAGCAGTACTTC. The gene calls are TRBV4-2 and TRBJ2-7; D gene unclear. The length of the CDR3 is 12 residues. Germline V gives CDR1 LGHNA, CDR2 YNFKEQ. Trimming removed 0 bases from V and 2 bases from J, with 2 bases in between.